This T cell receptor (beta chain) was documented in a study of metastatic and nonmetastatic thyroid tumors. Study as a whole: Repertoire data that came from the blood and tumor or nodule tissue of malignant and benign thyroid patients were compared.

This clone was found many times. Its specificity is unknown. How the authors handled the data: The distant-metastasis classifier for papillary thyroid cancer was built from CDR3 differences across clinicopathological groups. Using MiXCR, TCRdb reanalyzed the PCR reads. Clone size and V and J calls follow TCRdb, not the original study. The sample contains approximately 35,000 clones, approximately 10% of which appear only once. There were no patients who had received any treatment before thyroid surgery. Findings and caveats of the study: Malignant thyroid tumors reportedly exceeded benign nodules significantly in TCR beta diversity, with the difference appearing in blood and tumor.

The specimen sequenced was blood. This receptor was taken from a female donor with papillary thyroid cancer or a benign thyroid nodule (not recorded which). Some clones in this sample may be carry-over from other donors' samples.

The CDR3 loop is CASTFGTVEAFF. The CDR3, as DNA: TGTGCCAGCACCTTTGGGACAGTAGAAGCTTTCTTT. The chain has TRBV12-3 or TRBV12-4 and TRBJ1-1; 7 bases are a match to TRBD1. The CDR3 sequence is 12 residues long. The J segment lost 8 bases and the V segment lost 7 bases, leaving 7 bases of the junction unmatched.